This T cell receptor (beta chain) emerged from a study of blood T cell repertoires in COVID-19. Germline V gene data show CDR1 as SEHNR and CDR2 as FQNEAQ (reference sequence). V dropped 7 bases and J dropped 10 bases, with 17 bases sitting between them. This CDR3 is 14 amino acids long. In the original workflow: Counts of nucleated cells, estimated from reference gene primer amplification, were obtained. Method: immunoSEQ multiplex PCR; TCRdb's copy keeps in-frame clones and lacks some. That table supplies the V and J calls and clone size; D and trimming were determined from the DNA. The sample records roughly 250,000 clones, approximately 80% being singletons. This clone occurred once.

The chain couples TRBV7-9 to TRBJ1-6, with a possible D match to TRBD1 (6 bases). The sequence derives from a woman in her thirties or forties with active or convalescent COVID-19. Source material: peripheral blood. The CDR3 DNA reads as TGTGCCAGCATCCCCCCCGTCCAGGGGTCACCCCTCCACTTT. This translates into CASIPPVQGSPLHF.